A single sample is the source of the 7 T cell receptor beta chains below, sequenced in a study of blood T cell repertoires in COVID-19. Profiling relied on immunoSEQ multiplex PCR, and the TCRdb table lists in-frame clones only, not all of them. The sample has fewer than 95,000 clones, 75% to 90% seen once. Material: peripheral blood. The source of these receptors is a male donor with acute or convalescent COVID-19.

The genes are TRBV5-5 and TRBJ2-1; TRBD1 agrees at 9 bases. This CDR3 is built from 15 residues. Unmatched junction bases numbered 11, after V lost 3 bases and J lost 10 bases. Looked up from germline, CDR1 is SGHKS and CDR2 is YYEKEE (reference sequence). The CDR3 here is CASSSVGTGLWEQFF. CDR3 sequence (DNA): TGTGCCAGCAGCTCGGTAGGGACAGGGTTGTGGGAGCAGTTCTTC.

The chain has TRBV19 and TRBJ1-5; the D gene is possibly TRBD1 (6 bases). Looked up from germline, CDR1 is LNHDA and CDR2 is SQIVND (reference sequence). V was pared by 4 bases and J by 7 bases, with 23 bases between. The CDR3 loop spans 17 amino acids. The CDR3 DNA reads TGTGCCAGTAGTACAATCCCCTTACAGGGCGCGGCACAGCCCCAGCATTTT. Its protein is CASSTIPLQGAAQPQHF. Using reference TRBV19 and TRBJ1-5 for the parts outside the CDR3, the full variable domain is DGGITQSPKYLFRKEGQNVTLSCEQNLNHDAMYWYRQDPGQGLRLIYYSQIVNDFQKGDIAEGYSVSREKKESFPLTVTSAQKNPTAFYLCASSTIPLQGAAQPQHFGDGTRLSIL.

CDR3 coding DNA: TGTGCCACCAGACCCGGGACAGCTGTAGCCTATGGCTACACCTTC. It is translated as CATRPGTAVAYGYTF. The chain couples TRBV15 to TRBJ1-2, with 7 bases matching TRBD1. The length of the CDR3 is 15 residues. The V segment lost 6 bases and the J segment 4 bases; nucleotides outside the gene matches: 11. CDR1 and CDR2 from the germline V gene are LNHNV and YYDKDF (reference sequence).

V is TRBV28 and J is TRBJ1-1; D uncertain. Trimming took off 6 bases at V and 7 bases at J, with 12 bases between the two ends. Germline loops: CDR1 MDHEN, CDR2 SYDVKM. CDR3 length: 12 amino acids. CDR3 sequence reads: CASRPPRGEAFF. CDR3 DNA sequence: TGTGCCAGCAGGCCACCGCGGGGTGAAGCTTTCTTT.

This rearrangement joins TRBV6-4 to TRBJ2-1, with D possibly matching TRBD1 (5 bases). Germline V lookup: CDR1 MRHNA, CDR2 SNTAGT. This CDR3 comprises 17 residues. V was pared by 2 bases and J by 0 bases, with 14 bases between. The CDR3 DNA reads as TGTGCCAGCAGTGACAGGGCAGGGTCCAGCTCCTACAATGAGCAGTTCTTC. It is translated as CASSDRAGSSSYNEQFF.

This chain uses TRBV13 with TRBJ2-2; D is possibly TRBD2 (6 bases). Germline V lookup: CDR1 PRHDT, CDR2 FYEKMQ (reference sequence). The CDR3 is 17 residues long. V was clipped by 5 bases and J by 2 bases, with 18 bases between them. The CDR3 loop reads CASSRTLAGTNTGELFF. CDR3 nucleotide sequence: TGTGCCAGCAGCCGCACGCTTGCGGGGACTAACACCGGGGAGCTGTTTTTT. Full variable domain (remainder filled in from reference TRBV13 and TRBJ2-2): AAGVIQSPRHLIKEKRETATLKCYPIPRHDTVYWYQQGPGQDPQFLISFYEKMQSDKGSIPDRFSAQQFSDYHSELNMSSLELGDSALYFCASSRTLAGTNTGELFFGEGSRLTVL.

This sequence joins TRBV7-9 and TRBJ2-5; weak D call: TRBD2 (5 bases). V lost 0 bases to trimming and J lost 7 bases, with 12 bases between them. The CDR3 runs 14 residues. Looked up from germline, CDR1 is SEHNR and CDR2 is FQNEAQ (reference sequence). CDR3 nucleotide sequence: TGTGCCAGCAGCTTAGCTCCCGCCCGGGGGACCCAGTACTTC. Its protein product is CASSLAPARGTQYF.